This entry lists 25 T cell receptor beta chains sequenced from one sample in a study of T cell clonotyping in hematopoietic cell transplantation. Generated by immunoSEQ multiplex PCR, the TCRdb table keeps only in-frame clones and is missing some. This sample has about 16,000 clones, with roughly 88% found just once. Material: peripheral blood mononuclear cells. The receptors were gathered from a man aged 50-60 years in good health. Some clones in this sample may be carry-over from other donors' samples.

The chain recombines TRBV19 with TRBJ2-7; tentatively, D is TRBD1 (5 bases). The germline V and J ends were trimmed by 5 bases and 6 bases, with 14 bases remaining between them. Germline V CDR1 and CDR2: LNHDA, SQIVND (reference sequence). This CDR3 region has 13 residues. The CDR3 loop reads CASSSTRVAEQYF. The CDR3 region has the DNA TGTGCCAGTAGTTCTACCAGGGTCGCCGAGCAGTACTTC.

The V call is TRBV30, the J call TRBJ1-1, with a weak D call TRBD1 (6 bases). Germline loops: CDR1 GTSNPN, CDR2 SVGIG (reference sequence). The length of the CDR3 is 16 residues. V lost 3 bases and J lost 4, with 21 bases in between. CDR3 DNA sequence: TGTGCCTGGAGAAAGGTGGGGCGAAGAGGGGGCACTGAAGCTTTCTTT. As protein: CAWRKVGRRGGTEAFF.

This clone was seen more than once but under ten times. V and J are TRBV6-5 and TRBJ2-6; no definite D call. CDR1 and CDR2 from the germline V gene are MNHEY and SVGAGI. The V and J ends lost 2 bases and 1 base respectively, with 3 bases between them. The CDR3 extends over 14 amino acids. The CDR3 DNA follows: TGTGCCAGCAGTTACGGGTCTGGGGCCAACGTCCTGACTTTC. Translating gives CASSYGSGANVLTF.

The genes are TRBV5-1 and TRBJ2-7; D is possibly TRBD1 (6 bases). The CDR3 length is 15 residues. Germline lookup yields CDR1 SGHRS and CDR2 YFSETQ. The germline V and J ends were trimmed by 2 bases and 0 bases, with 12 bases remaining between them. DNA of the CDR3: TGCGCCAGCAGCTTTTTAGGACAGAGCTCCTACGAGCAGTACTTC. It yields the protein CASSFLGQSSYEQYF.

This chain links TRBV27 with TRBJ1-4; maybe TRBD1 (6 bases). The length of the CDR3 is 16 residues. CDR1 and CDR2 (germline): MNHEY, SMNVEV (reference sequence). Trimming pared 6 bases from V and 2 bases from J, leaving 16 bases between. This CDR3 reads CASRVGGAGTNEKLFF. The CDR3 bases are TGTGCCAGCAGGGTGGGGGGGGCAGGCACTAATGAAAAACTGTTTTTT.

This chain connects TRBV27 to TRBJ2-2, with 7 bases identical to TRBD1. V was clipped by 5 bases and J by 4 bases; unmatched bases: 13. The CDR3 sequence is 17 residues long. Germline CDR1 and CDR2: MNHEY and SMNVEV (reference sequence). For the CDR3, the DNA is TGTGCCAGCAGTCCCACCCCCGACAGGGAGATCACCGGGGAGCTGTTTTTT. The encoded protein is CASSPTPDREITGELFF.

V and J are TRBV7-8 and TRBJ1-5; 7 nucleotides align to TRBD1. J was trimmed by 0 bases and V by 5 bases; bases with no gene match: 7. This CDR3 is built from 16 residues. Germline V lookup: CDR1 SGHVS, CDR2 FQNEAQ. The CDR3 protein is CASSPGGIYSNQPQHF. CDR3 bases: TGTGCCAGCAGCCCAGGGGGGATCTATAGCAATCAGCCCCAGCATTTT.

The chain couples TRBV28 to TRBJ2-2; D gene ambiguous. Germline V gene sequence: CDR1 MDHEN, CDR2 SYDVKM. This CDR3 contains 13 residues. V lost 2 bases and J lost 4, with 5 bases in between. The CDR3 bases are TGTGCCAGCAGTTTAGCCAGCACCGGGGAGCTGTTTTTT. The encoded protein is CASSLASTGELFF. Using reference TRBV28 and TRBJ2-2 for the parts outside the CDR3, the full variable domain is DVKVTQSSRYLVKRTGEKVFLECVQDMDHENMFWYRQDPGLGLRLIYFSYDVKMKEKGDIPEGYSVSREKKERFSLILESASTNQTSMYLCASSLASTGELFFGEGSRLTVL.

The J gene is TRBJ1-6, the V gene TRBV30, with D perhaps TRBD1 (5 bases). The CDR3 has 13 residues. Germline CDR1 GTSNPN, CDR2 SVGIG (reference sequence). Trimming shortened V by 5 bases and J by 9 bases, and 14 bases separated the two germline ends. The CDR3 loop reads CAWDGTWGSPLHF. Here the CDR3 DNA reads TGTGCCTGGGACGGGACTTGGGGTTCACCCCTCCACTTT.

V gene TRBV6-5 combines with J gene TRBJ2-7; D remains ambiguous. The CDR3 runs to 14 residues. From germline, CDR1 is MNHEY and CDR2 SVGAGI. The V and J ends lost 6 bases and 3 bases respectively, with 15 bases between them. In DNA form, the CDR3 reads TGTGCCAGCAGGGCAGGCCGAAACCACTACGAGCAGTACTTC. This encodes CASRAGRNHYEQYF.

V and J are TRBV7-7 and TRBJ2-2; D is unclear. The germline V gene encodes CDR1 SSHAT and CDR2 FNYEAQ (reference sequence). The CDR3 totals 10 residues. The CDR3 DNA reads TGTGCTGTCTCCACCGGGGAGCTGTTTTTT. This codes for CAVSTGELFF. Filled out from reference TRBV7-7 and TRBJ2-2, the complete variable domain reads GAGVSQSPRYKVTKRGQDVTLRCDPISSHATLYWYQQALGQGPEFLTYFNYEAQPDKSGLPSDRFSAERPEGSISTLTIQRTEQRDSAMYRCAVSTGELFFGEGSRLTVL.

The V and J genes are TRBV6-5 and TRBJ2-2; D remains ambiguous. Germline V gene sequence: CDR1 MNHEY, CDR2 SVGAGI. The V gene lost 0 bases and the J gene lost 3 bases, with 8 bases spanning the gap. This CDR3 has 15 amino acids. The chain's CDR3 is CASSYSNLHTGELFF. The CDR3 nucleotides are TGTGCCAGCAGTTACTCGAACCTCCACACCGGGGAGCTGTTTTTT.

The J gene is TRBJ2-7, the V gene TRBV7-2, with D unresolved. Germline CDR1 is SGHTA and CDR2 is FQGNSA. CDR3 length: 12 amino acids. Trimming stripped 1 base from V and 4 bases from J, with 5 bases between. The CDR3 DNA sequence: TGTGCCAGCAGCTTAGTCCGATACGAGCAGTACTTC. This translates into CASSLVRYEQYF.

V usage is TRBV7-6 and J usage is TRBJ1-1; D ambiguous. Trimming removed 2 bases from V and 5 bases from J, with 9 bases in between. This CDR3 region has 13 residues. The germline gives CDR1 SGHVS, CDR2 FNYEAQ. CDR3 in amino acids: CASSLLVWTEAFF. CDR3 nucleotides: TGTGCCAGCAGCTTACTGGTTTGGACTGAAGCTTTCTTT.

The chain combines TRBV7-8 with TRBJ2-7, with TRBD2 as a possible D gene (6 bases). V lost 4 bases and J lost 8, with 18 bases in between. This CDR3 spans 14 amino acids. Germline V gene lookup returns CDR1 SGHVS and CDR2 FQNEAQ. The DNA for the CDR3 is TGTGCCAGCAGCTCCCCGGGGGTCCCGGAACAGCAGTACTTC. Residues: CASSSPGVPEQQYF.

This chain connects TRBV7-8 to TRBJ1-5; 10 bases are a match to TRBD1. The CDR3 extends over 14 amino acids. Germline CDR1 and CDR2: SGHVS and FQNEAQ. The J segment lost 7 bases and the V segment lost 5 bases, leaving 5 bases of the junction unmatched. The CDR3 bases are TGTGCCAGCAGCCACCGGGACAGGGGCCAGCCCCAGCATTTT. Protein product: CASSHRDRGQPQHF.

The J gene is TRBJ1-1, the V gene TRBV29-1; 9 nucleotides match TRBD1. V trimming: 5 bases; J trimming: 4 bases; junction bases outside the gene matches: 5. The CDR3 totals 13 residues. From germline, CDR1 is SQVTM and CDR2 ANQGSEA. This CDR3 reads CSVYRDRVTEAFF. The CDR3 nucleotides read TGCAGCGTTTACCGGGACAGGGTCACTGAAGCTTTCTTT.

This chain links TRBV30 with TRBJ2-6, with 8 bases fitting TRBD1. The CDR3 has 16 amino acids. Per germline, CDR1 GTSNPN and CDR2 SVGIG (reference sequence). The J segment lost 2 bases and the V segment lost 2 bases, leaving 5 bases of the junction unmatched. In DNA, the CDR3 is TGTGCCTGGAGTTCGACAGGGGCGGCTGGGGCCAACGTCCTGACTTTC. Protein product: CAWSSTGAAGANVLTF.

The J gene is TRBJ1-5, the V gene TRBV12-5, with D possibly matching TRBD1 (5 bases). Germline V gives CDR1 LGHNT, CDR2 FRNRAP. The length of the CDR3 is 14 residues. V was pared by 7 bases and J by 0 bases, with 10 bases between. CDR3 region: CASADSYSNQPQHF. CDR3 nucleotide sequence: TGTGCTAGTGCCGACAGCTATAGCAATCAGCCCCAGCATTTT.

The genes are TRBV5-8 and TRBJ1-5; D is undetermined. The CDR3 has 15 residues. Trimming removed 2 bases at V and 3 bases at J, with 12 bases between. Germline CDR1 and CDR2: SGHTS and YDEGEE. Written as DNA, the CDR3 is TGTGCCAGCAGCTTCCAGATGGGTTACAATCAGCCCCAGCATTTT. Its translation is CASSFQMGYNQPQHF.

J is TRBJ2-5 and V is TRBV20-1, with a possible D match to TRBD2 (5 bases). Looked up from germline, CDR1 is DFQATT and CDR2 is SNEGSKA (reference sequence). The CDR3 has 11 amino acids. Trimming took off 4 bases at V and 3 bases at J, with 6 bases between the two ends. This CDR3 is CSATGKETQYF. The CDR3 DNA reads TGCAGTGCTACGGGGAAAGAGACCCAGTACTTC.

This chain links TRBV29-1 with TRBJ1-1; no reliable D call. Germline V gene sequence: CDR1 SQVTM, CDR2 ANQGSEA. V was cut by 6 bases and J by 2 bases, with 7 bases left in between. The CDR3 is 11 amino acids. CDR3 coding DNA: TGCAGCGTGCCGGCCAACACTGAAGCTTTCTTT. Its protein product is CSVPANTEAFF.

The chain uses TRBV30 and TRBJ2-3; D is tentatively TRBD1 or TRBD2 (5 bases each). Deletions cut 3 bases from V and 5 bases from J, with 15 bases between. The CDR3 runs 14 residues. CDR1 GTSNPN and CDR2 SVGIG come from the germline V gene (reference sequence). The CDR3 DNA is TGTGCCTGGAGCATTCTAAATGGGGGAGATACGCAGTATTTT. Its translation: CAWSILNGGDTQYF.

The chain has TRBV25-1 and TRBJ2-3; TRBD1 matches 9 bases. After removal of 3 bases from V and 5 bases from J, the junction contained 12 bases not matched to a gene. This CDR3 region has 17 residues. CDR1 and CDR2 (germline): MGHDK, SYGVNS. CDR3 in DNA: TGTGCCAGCAGTGAGTTGAGACAGGGGGTTTTATTAGATACGCAGTATTTT. This gives the protein CASSELRQGVLLDTQYF.

V usage is TRBV28 and J usage is TRBJ1-2; D perhaps matches TRBD1 (6 bases). Germline V lookup: CDR1 MDHEN, CDR2 SYDVKM. Deletions cut 6 bases from V and 5 bases from J, with 13 bases between. This CDR3 comprises 13 residues. CDR3 in amino acids: CASSVGGAYGYTF. CDR3 DNA: TGTGCCAGCAGCGTTGGGGGGGCGTATGGCTACACCTTC.